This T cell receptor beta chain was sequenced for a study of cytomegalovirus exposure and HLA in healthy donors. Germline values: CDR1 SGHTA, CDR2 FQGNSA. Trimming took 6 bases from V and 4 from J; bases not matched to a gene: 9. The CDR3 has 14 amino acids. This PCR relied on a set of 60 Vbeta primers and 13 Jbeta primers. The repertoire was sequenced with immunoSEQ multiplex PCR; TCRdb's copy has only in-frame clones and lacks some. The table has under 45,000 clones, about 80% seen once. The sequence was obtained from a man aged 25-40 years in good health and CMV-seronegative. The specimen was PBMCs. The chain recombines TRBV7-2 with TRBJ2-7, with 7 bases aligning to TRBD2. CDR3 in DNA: TGTGCCAGCAGATCTACTAGCGACAGTTACGAGCAGTACTTC. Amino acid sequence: CASRSTSDSYEQYF.